This T cell receptor beta chain comes out of a study of vaccination and CD4 T cells after COVID-19 (dated by TCRdb to between 2021 and 2022). For the study in its entirety: Convalescent patients had a positive SARS-CoV-2 result on nasal swab PCR, and of these patients, several had mild disease and one had severe disease. In the convalescent cohort there were six males and four females, among whom were two Hispanic individuals, seven Caucasians, two Asians and one multiracial person. In control cultures, a CEFX viral epitope pool was used as positive control, an HIV-1 Nef peptide pool was used as negative control, or no peptide was added. The time from the second vaccine dose to post-vaccine blood sampling had a median of roughly 70 days and ranged from roughly 13 to 241 days. Two doses of either the Pfizer-BioNTech BNT162b2 vaccine (n=8) or the Moderna mRNA-1273 vaccine (n=2) were administered to participants. Post-COVID blood samples from convalescent patients were collected a median of approximately 93 days after diagnosis, with a range of 35 to 161 days. In more than eight COVID-19 convalescent patients and several infection-naive healthy vaccine recipients, researchers compared the spike-specific CD4+ TCR repertoire from before mRNA vaccination with the repertoire from after. The cultures were stimulated with overlapping spike peptide pools from SARS-CoV-2 and from the common cold coronaviruses HCoV-NL63, HCoV-OC43 and HCoV-229E.

To prepare the library, PCR was applied. DNA from cultured CD4+ T cells underwent TCR sequencing with the Oncomine TCR Beta short-read assay at the Johns Hopkins FTIC core. The QIAamp micro DNA kit was used to extract genomic DNA from the cultured CD4+ T cells. The Oncomine TCR Beta libraries from cultured CD4+ T cells were pooled using unique dual indexes and then sequenced on an Illumina iSeq 100. On the authors' methods: Non-productive sequences were removed, and CDR3s not starting with C, not ending with F or W, or shorter than 7 amino acids were discarded. Antigen-specific clonotypes were identified using the MANAFEST web application through comparison of peptide-stimulated wells with reference and other culture wells. Positive clones required FDR below 0.05, an odds ratio above 5, and productive frequency above 0.1% in at least two of three replicate wells. A clonotype counted as cross-reactive if it showed significant expansion both in the SARS-CoV-2 spike wells and in at least one common cold coronavirus spike condition. Using R version 3.6.1, CDR3 homology was evaluated through Levenshtein distances (stringdist) along with unrooted phylogenetic trees (ape). TCRdb ran its own pipeline on the public reads, namely fastp trimming at Q25 and MiXCR clone calling, and kept in-frame beta chains. Each entry is one CDR3 protein sequence, shown with its most common DNA and genes. TCRdb's processing, not the authors', yielded these V and J calls. Counted in this sample were about 4,300 distinct CDR3 sequences; 45% to 55% of them appeared once. The leading ten clones occupy about 40% of the sample.

With regard to this clonotype: What this receptor recognizes is not known. No per-base quality is available; no much larger clone lies one base away.

The CDR3 contains 14 residues, cysteine and phenylalanine counted. CDR3 DNA only is kept here, 42 bases in frame from base 1. V sheds 9 bases and J sheds 2 bases, leaving 15 bases between their ends. The germline V gene (reference sequence) yields LNHDA for CDR1 and SQIVND for CDR2. The research as a whole found: Although the median number of SARS-CoV-2-reactive clonotypes went up from roughly 22 after infection to some 38 after vaccination, the increase was not significant. Of the vaccine-specific clones in convalescent patients, 304 of 307, or nearly all, reacted only to SARS-CoV-2 spike and did not cross-react with common cold coronaviruses. The study included relatively few convalescent patients and did not analyze early timepoints after natural infection. In convalescent patients, a median approximately 86% of post-vaccine SARS-CoV-2-reactive clones were detected only after vaccination, and vaccine-specific priming was suggested by this finding.

The sample's treatment or condition label is to be understood as: roughly 11-day PBMC culture with coronavirus spike peptide pools or control peptides (ViraFEST assay). The ViraFEST assay was used in the study, in which antigen-specific T cells were expanded with peptide pools and expanded clonotypes were subsequently identified by TCR sequencing. The convalescent patients' positive SARS-CoV-2 PCR tests were from March to December 2020, which was before the Alpha, Beta and Delta variants emerged in the United States. Approximately 2.1 million PBMCs per well were cultured in IMDM with roughly 5% human AB serum and approximately 9.1 IU/ml IL-2, plus 10 ug/ml peptide pools. On days 3 and 7, half of the culture medium was replaced with fresh IL-2-containing medium. Once the cells had been in culture for roughly 10 days, the EasySep CD4+ T cell isolation kit was used to isolate CD4+ T cells by negative selection. Ficoll-Paque Plus gradient centrifugation was used to isolate PBMCs from whole blood, and the isolated PBMCs were then either used fresh or cryopreserved at -140C. Triplicate wells were generally used for each culture condition.

Recombination joined TRBV19 with TRBJ2-3; the best D guess is TRBD2, with 6 bases matching. The material sequenced was CD4+ T cells from blood, cultured in vitro. This clonotype originated in a human donor who had recovered from COVID-19. The CDR3 protein: CASRDGSLTDTQYF. The nucleotide sequence reads as follows: TGTGCCAGCCGTGACGGGAGTCTCACAGATACGCAGTATTTT.